This TCR beta chain was found in a study of T cells in Graves' hyperthyroidism and ophthalmopathy (dated by TCRdb to 2018 to 2020). About the study as a whole: Peripheral blood samples were taken at the time of initial diagnosis, prior to any treatment. To identify TCR V-J signatures that set the groups apart, the researchers used a discovery cohort of 90 to 100 patients, made up of fewer than 50 with Graves' ophthalmopathy and about 60 with stable Graves' hyperthyroidism. An independent validation cohort of around 20 hyperthyroidism patients and about 16 patients who later progressed to ophthalmopathy tested prospective prediction of ophthalmopathy. The 85 to 100 discovery patients were randomly split 7:3 into training and test sets. In addition, the study compared T-cell repertoires in thyroid tissue and in blood from a handful of Graves' hyperthyroidism patients. Following sampling, methimazole starting at 30 mg daily was given to hyperthyroidism patients, and high-dose intravenous methylprednisolone was given to ophthalmopathy patients. The paper reports TCR Vbeta CDR3 sequencing of 135 peripheral blood samples: under 45 ophthalmopathy, approximately 74 hyperthyroidism and 17 progressor patients. Study-wide conclusions, independent of this receptor: Most expanded thyroid clonotypes (frequency above 0.001) were also detected in blood, suggesting blood repertoires may reflect thyroid immune responses. During validation, the model predicted progression to ophthalmopathy a median of around six months ahead of onset, with almost 71% sensitivity and almost 75% specificity. No statistical method was used to fix the sample size in advance, and group allocation was not hidden from the investigators. Ophthalmopathy was separated from stable hyperthyroidism by a 13 V-J signature model, with approximately 90% sensitivity and around 81% specificity obtained in cross-validation and 80%/75% obtained in testing.

The TCR beta CDR3 regions were amplified from RNA transcripts. The first round of RT-PCR for the TCR CDR3 was performed with the HTBI primer set and the Qiagen OneStep RT-PCR kit. Libraries were constructed in a second round of multiplex PCR, after which size selection and purification were performed. Paired-end sequencing of the libraries was performed with 100 bp reads on an Illumina HiSeq2000. Per the source publication's procedure: SOAPnuke was used to process the raw data, with reads discarded if the reads contained adapters or uncalled bases, had a mean Phred below 15, or lacked an exact constant-primer or identifier match. COPE v1.2.5 was used to merge high-quality paired reads, and clonotypes were defined as unique nucleotide sequences. MiTCR v1.1 was used to align the clonotypes against IMGT TRBV, TRBD and TRBJ reference segments. The analysis was restricted to V-J combinations with a frequency above 0.0001, which together covered 99.2% of the repertoires. A TCS score was defined as the ratio between F50 (clonal expansion) and ExV (chaos), using BLOSUM62-based TCRdist between CDR3 peptides within each V-J. Welch's t-statistics and random forest reduced approximately 520 V-J features to fewer than 15, which were used in a naive Bayes classifier (R e1071). Through fastp at Q25 and MiXCR, TCRdb rebuilt clones from the public reads, retaining in-frame beta chains. Every CDR3 protein is listed once, alongside the most common genes and DNA of its rows. The V and J calls follow TCRdb's processing rather than the paper's. The sample profile shows about 250,000 distinct CDR3 sequences; roughly 22% of them were found once. The top ten constitute around 40% of the sample.

About this clonotype: The clone's antigen remains unknown. No clone much larger than this one lies a single base away; base qualities are absent.

Moderately to severely active disease, a Clinical Activity Score of at least 3, a NOSPECS grade of at least 4, and a duration under 3 months were present in ophthalmopathy patients. Patients with uncontrolled infections, other autoimmune diseases, pregnancy or lactation were excluded. Clinical symptoms, serum thyroxine and TRAb, thyroid ultrasound, and orbital computed tomography formed the basis for the diagnoses. Ficoll-Paque density gradient centrifugation was used to isolate PBMCs from 8 to 10 ml of fresh peripheral blood. Total RNA was extracted with Trizol reagent, and quality was checked on an Agilent 2100 Bioanalyzer. The CDR3 measures 14 amino acids from cysteine to phenylalanine. Kept here is only the CDR3 DNA, which spans 42 bases and is read in frame from base 1. Deletion took 2 bases off V and 2 bases off J, with a span of 10 bases between the germline ends. Based on the germline V gene, the CDR1 and CDR2 sequences are MNHNS and SASEGT.

This sequence was found in a middle-aged woman with Graves' ophthalmopathy. The sample was blood. The rearrangement combines TRBV6-1 with TRBJ2-7; the D region possibly corresponds to TRBD2 (5 bases align). The base sequence is TGTGCCAGCAGTGAATCCTGGGGAGCCTACGAGCAGTACTTC. Translated, this gives CASSESWGAYEQYF.